Shown below are 10 T cell receptor beta chains from a single sample sequenced in a study of long-term antiretroviral therapy in people with HIV (dated by TCRdb to 2021 to 2024). The immunoSEQ hsTCRB v3.0 assay was used at survey level resolution to sequence the TRB variable region. As stored in TCRdb, this immuneACCESS dataset retains in-frame rearrangements with V and J assigned. A fraction of the clones does not appear; measured against another copy, unresolved V genes explain less than half of the discrepancy, and the remainder lacks a known reason. The sample has roughly 40,000 clones on record, 94% of them singletons. The ten largest account for 2.2% of the sample. The sequencing here drew on unsorted PBMCs, taken 9 to 9.5 years after starting antiretroviral therapy. Receptors originate from a man aged 25-45 years with HIV.

This clone has only one observation. J is TRBJ1-1 and V is TRBV4-1; 10 bases agree with TRBD1. CDR3 size: 14 residues. V lost 1 base and J lost 7; bases outside the gene matches: 3. Germline-derived CDR1 and CDR2 are MGHRA and YSYEKL. CDR3 bases: TGCGCCAGCAGCCAAGGGGACAGGGGAGGTGAAGCTTTCTTT. This translates into CASSQGDRGGEAFF.

The J gene is TRBJ1-2, the V gene TRBV21-1. TRBV21-1 constitutes a pseudogene. The length of the CDR3 is 15 residues. The CDR3 nucleotides read TGTGCCAGCAGCCTCCGGATGGGGACGGCTTATGGCTACACCTTC. Translation: CASSLRMGTAYGYTF.

The chain combines TRBV2 with TRBJ2-4; D is perhaps TRBD2 (5 bases). CDR1 is SNHLY and CDR2 is FYNNEI in the germline V gene. This CDR3 contains 14 residues. V lost 8 bases, J lost 8 bases, and 19 bases lay in between. The CDR3 protein is CASQFERGWDIQYF. CDR3 DNA: TGTGCCAGCCAATTCGAACGGGGATGGGACATTCAGTACTTC. Complete variable domain (other parts from reference TRBV2 and TRBJ2-4): EPEVTQTPSHQVTQMGQEVILRCVPISNHLYFYWYRQILGQKVEFLVSFYNNEISEKSEIFDDQFSVERPDGSNFTLKIRSTKLEDSAMYFCASQFERGWDIQYFGAGTRLSVL.

V gene TRBV5-1 combines with J gene TRBJ1-1, with 7 positions matching TRBD1. V lost 1 base, J lost 10 bases, and 13 bases stayed unmatched. Germline-derived CDR1 and CDR2 are SGHRS and YFSETQ. The CDR3 is made up of 15 amino acids. In DNA form, the CDR3 reads TGCGCCAGCAGCTTGAGTGTACCCCCTCAGGGGGTAGCTTTCTTT. Its translation: CASSLSVPPQGVAFF. Based on the CDR3 plus reference TRBV5-1 and TRBJ1-1, the full variable domain is KAGVTQTPRYLIKTRGQQVTLSCSPISGHRSVSWYQQTPGQGLQFLFEYFSETQRNKGNFPGRFSGRQFSNSRSEMNVSTLELGDSALYLCASSLSVPPQGVAFFGQGTRLTVV.

V and J are TRBV5-1 and TRBJ2-3; 7 nucleotides align to TRBD2. This CDR3 is 15 amino acids long. In germline, CDR1 is SGHRS, CDR2 YFSETQ. Trimming took 2 bases from V and 2 from J; bases not matched to a gene: 5. The CDR3: CASSLAGLATDTQYF. CDR3 bases: TGCGCCAGCAGCTTAGCGGGGTTGGCCACAGATACGCAGTATTTT.

V is TRBV19 and J is TRBJ2-1; D uncertain. Trimming pared 3 bases from V and 5 bases from J, leaving 8 bases between. This CDR3 has 13 amino acids. Germline lookup yields CDR1 LNHDA and CDR2 SQIVND (reference sequence). The CDR3 region is CASSMVADNEQFF. The CDR3 nucleotides read TGTGCCAGTAGTATGGTAGCCGACAATGAGCAGTTCTTC.

The chain couples TRBV4-2 to TRBJ1-2; TRBD1 might be the D (5 bases). This CDR3 comprises 15 residues. CDR1 LGHNA and CDR2 YNFKEQ come from the germline V gene. The V end was cut by 5 bases, the J end by 2 bases, with 15 bases between. CDR3 amino acids: CASSERGGRNYGYTF. In nucleotides, the CDR3 is TGTGCCAGCAGCGAAAGGGGCGGGAGGAACTATGGCTACACCTTC.

The gene calls are TRBV6-5 and TRBJ2-3; weak D call: TRBD2 (6 bases). The CDR3 loop spans 15 amino acids. Trimming took 2 bases from V and 5 from J, leaving 14 bases between them. Germline CDR1 MNHEY, CDR2 SVGAGI. CDR3 amino acids: CASSYIRHGGDTQYF. The DNA for the CDR3 is TGTGCCAGCAGTTACATACGACACGGGGGAGATACGCAGTATTTT.

The gene calls are TRBV6-4 and TRBJ2-3, with D unresolved. Per the germline V gene, CDR1 is MRHNA and CDR2 is SNTAGT. Trimming removed 3 bases from V and 8 bases from J, with 12 bases in between. This CDR3 spans 13 amino acids. The CDR3 loop is CASSEVIYSTQYF. In nucleotides, the CDR3 is TGTGCCAGCAGTGAGGTGATTTACTCTACGCAGTATTTT.

This clone was seen once. The CDR3 reads CASILIRDTEAFF. CDR3 nucleotides: TGTGCCAGCATTCTAATTCGGGACACTGAAGCTTTCTTT. V and J are TRBV6-1 and TRBJ1-1; D is unresolved. V was pared by 7 bases and J by 3 bases, with 12 bases between. The CDR3 has 13 residues. Germline CDR1 reads MNHNS; CDR2 reads SASEGT.